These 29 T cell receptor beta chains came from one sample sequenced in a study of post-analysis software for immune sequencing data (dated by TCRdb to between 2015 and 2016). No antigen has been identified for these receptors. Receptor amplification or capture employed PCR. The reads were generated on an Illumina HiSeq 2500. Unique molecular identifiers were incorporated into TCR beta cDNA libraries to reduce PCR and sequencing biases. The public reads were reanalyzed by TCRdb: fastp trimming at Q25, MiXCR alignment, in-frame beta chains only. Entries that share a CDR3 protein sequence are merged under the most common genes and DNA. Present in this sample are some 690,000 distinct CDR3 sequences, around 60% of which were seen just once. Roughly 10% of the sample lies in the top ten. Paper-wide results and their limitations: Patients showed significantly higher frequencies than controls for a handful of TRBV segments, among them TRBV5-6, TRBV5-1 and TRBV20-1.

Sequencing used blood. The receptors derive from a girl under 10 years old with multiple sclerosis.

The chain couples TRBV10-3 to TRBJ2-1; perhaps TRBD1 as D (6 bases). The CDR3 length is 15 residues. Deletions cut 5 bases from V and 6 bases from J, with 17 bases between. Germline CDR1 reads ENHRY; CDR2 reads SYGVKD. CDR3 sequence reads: CAISNRKTGSNEQFF. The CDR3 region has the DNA TGTGCCATCAGTAACCGCAAAACAGGGAGCAATGAGCAGTTCTTC.

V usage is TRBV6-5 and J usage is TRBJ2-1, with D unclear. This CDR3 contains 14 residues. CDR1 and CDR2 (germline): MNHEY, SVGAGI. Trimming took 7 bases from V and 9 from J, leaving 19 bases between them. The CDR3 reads CASTPGRVRAEQFF. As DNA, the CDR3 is TGTGCCAGCACCCCAGGAAGAGTGCGCGCTGAGCAGTTCTTC.

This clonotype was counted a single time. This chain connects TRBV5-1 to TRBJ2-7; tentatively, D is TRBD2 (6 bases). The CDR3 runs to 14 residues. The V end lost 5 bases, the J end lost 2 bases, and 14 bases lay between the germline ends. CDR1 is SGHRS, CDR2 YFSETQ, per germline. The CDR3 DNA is TGCGCCAGCAGAGCGGGCAGGAGACCCTACGAGCAGTACTTC. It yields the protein CASRAGRRPYEQYF. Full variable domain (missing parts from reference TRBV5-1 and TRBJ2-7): KAGVTQTPRYLIKTRGQQVTLSCSPISGHRSVSWYQQTPGQGLQFLFEYFSETQRNKGNFPGRFSGRQFSNSRSEMNVSTLELGDSALYLCASRAGRRPYEQYFGPGTRLTVT.

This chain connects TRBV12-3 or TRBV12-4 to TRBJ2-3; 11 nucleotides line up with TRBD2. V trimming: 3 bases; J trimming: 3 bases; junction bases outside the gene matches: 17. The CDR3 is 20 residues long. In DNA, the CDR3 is TGTGCCAGCAGTTTCTTTCGGCCCGGGAGTAGCGGGGGGGGGACAGATACGCAGTATTTT. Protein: CASSFFRPGSSGGGTDTQYF.

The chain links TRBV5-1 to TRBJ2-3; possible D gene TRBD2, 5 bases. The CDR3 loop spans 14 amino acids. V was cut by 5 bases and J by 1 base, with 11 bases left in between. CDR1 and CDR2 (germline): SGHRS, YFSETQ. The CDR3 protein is CASRTYSGTDTQYF. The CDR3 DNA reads TGCGCCAGCAGGACTTATAGCGGCACAGATACGCAGTATTTT.

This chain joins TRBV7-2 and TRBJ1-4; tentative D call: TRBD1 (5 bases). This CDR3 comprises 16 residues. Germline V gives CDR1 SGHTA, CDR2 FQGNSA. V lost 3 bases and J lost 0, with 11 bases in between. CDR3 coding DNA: TGTGCCAGCAGCTTCTGGGGCGGAACAACTAATGAAAAACTGTTTTTT. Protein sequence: CASSFWGGTTNEKLFF.

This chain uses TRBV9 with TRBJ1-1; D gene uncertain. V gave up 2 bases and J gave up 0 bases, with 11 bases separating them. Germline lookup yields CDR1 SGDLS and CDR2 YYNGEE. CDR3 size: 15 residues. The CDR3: CASSVDPDLNTEAFF. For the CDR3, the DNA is TGTGCCAGCAGCGTGGACCCGGACTTGAACACTGAAGCTTTCTTT.

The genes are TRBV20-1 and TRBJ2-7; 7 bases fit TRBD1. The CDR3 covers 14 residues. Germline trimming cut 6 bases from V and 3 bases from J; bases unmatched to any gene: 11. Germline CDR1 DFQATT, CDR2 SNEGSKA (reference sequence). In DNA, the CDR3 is TGCAGTGCCAAGAGTTCTAGACAGGGCTACGAGCAGTACTTC. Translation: CSAKSSRQGYEQYF.

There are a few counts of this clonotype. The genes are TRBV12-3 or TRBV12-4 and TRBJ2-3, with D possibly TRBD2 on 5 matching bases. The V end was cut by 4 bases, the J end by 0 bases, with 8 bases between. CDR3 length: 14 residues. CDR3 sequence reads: CASSSPGSTDTQYF. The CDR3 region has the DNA TGTGCCAGCAGTTCTCCGGGAAGCACAGATACGCAGTATTTT.

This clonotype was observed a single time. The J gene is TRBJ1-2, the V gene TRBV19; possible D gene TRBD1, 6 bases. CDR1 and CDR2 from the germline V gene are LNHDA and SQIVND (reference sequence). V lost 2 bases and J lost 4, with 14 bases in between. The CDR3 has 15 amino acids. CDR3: CASSIPAVGAYGYTF. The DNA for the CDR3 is TGTGCCAGTAGTATACCGGCCGTGGGGGCCTATGGCTACACCTTC. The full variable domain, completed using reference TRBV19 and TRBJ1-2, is DGGITQSPKYLFRKEGQNVTLSCEQNLNHDAMYWYRQDPGQGLRLIYYSQIVNDFQKGDIAEGYSVSREKKESFPLTVTSAQKNPTAFYLCASSIPAVGAYGYTFGSGTRLTVV.

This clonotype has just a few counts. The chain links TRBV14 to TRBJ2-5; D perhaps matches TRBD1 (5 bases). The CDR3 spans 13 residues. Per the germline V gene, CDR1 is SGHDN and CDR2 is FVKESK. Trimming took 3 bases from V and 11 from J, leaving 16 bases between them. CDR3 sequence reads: CASSQSGLGEQYF. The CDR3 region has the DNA TGTGCCAGCAGCCAGTCAGGGTTGGGTGAGCAGTACTTC.

CDR3 DNA sequence: TGTGCCAGCAGCTTAGATGCCAGGGGAGAAAAACTGTTTTTT. It specifies CASSLDARGEKLFF. This sequence joins TRBV7-2 and TRBJ1-4; D possibly corresponds to TRBD1 (6 bases). V lost 1 base, J lost 8 bases, and 11 bases lay in between. The CDR3 spans 14 residues. Germline CDR1 is SGHTA and CDR2 is FQGNSA.

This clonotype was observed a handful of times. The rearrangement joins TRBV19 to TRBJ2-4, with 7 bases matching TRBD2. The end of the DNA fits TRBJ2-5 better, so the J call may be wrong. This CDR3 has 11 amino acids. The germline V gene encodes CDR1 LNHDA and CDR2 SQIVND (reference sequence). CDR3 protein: CASRGEGTQYF. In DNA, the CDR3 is TGTGCCAGTAGAGGGGAGGGGACCCAGTACTTC.

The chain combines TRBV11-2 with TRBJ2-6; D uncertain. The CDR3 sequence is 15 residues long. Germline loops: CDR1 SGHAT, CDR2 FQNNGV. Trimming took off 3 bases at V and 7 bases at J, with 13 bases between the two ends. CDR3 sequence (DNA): TGTGCCAGCAGCTTCGAAGTCTCTCGAGCCAACGTCCTGACTTTC. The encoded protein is CASSFEVSRANVLTF.

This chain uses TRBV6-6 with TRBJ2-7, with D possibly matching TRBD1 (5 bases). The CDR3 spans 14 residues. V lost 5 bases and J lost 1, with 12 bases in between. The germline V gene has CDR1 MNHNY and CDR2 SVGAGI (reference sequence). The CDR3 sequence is CASSPFDSSYEQYF. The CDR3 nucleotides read TGTGCCAGCAGTCCTTTTGACAGTTCCTACGAGCAGTACTTC.

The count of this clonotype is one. The CDR3: CASSLGGGRTHTDTQYF. For the CDR3, the DNA is TGTGCCAGCAGTTTAGGAGGCGGGAGGACCCACACAGATACGCAGTATTTT. The chain carries TRBV27 and TRBJ2-3, with TRBD2 matching over 8 bases. With V trimmed by 2 bases and J by 2 bases, 9 bases remained unmatched. Per germline, CDR1 MNHEY and CDR2 SMNVEV (reference sequence). This CDR3 contains 17 residues.

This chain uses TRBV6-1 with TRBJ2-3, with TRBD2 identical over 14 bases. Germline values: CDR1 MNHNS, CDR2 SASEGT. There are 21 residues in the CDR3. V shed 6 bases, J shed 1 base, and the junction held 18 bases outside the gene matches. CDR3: CASRHSSGLAGAWDGTDTQYF. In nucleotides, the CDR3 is TGTGCCAGCAGACATTCCTCGGGACTAGCGGGAGCGTGGGATGGCACAGATACGCAGTATTTT.

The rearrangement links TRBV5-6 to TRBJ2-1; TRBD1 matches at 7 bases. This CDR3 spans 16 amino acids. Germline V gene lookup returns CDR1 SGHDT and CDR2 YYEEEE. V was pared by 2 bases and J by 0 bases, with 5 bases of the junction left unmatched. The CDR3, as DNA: TGTGCCAGCAGCTTTGGGACAGCGATCTCCTACAATGAGCAGTTCTTC. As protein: CASSFGTAISYNEQFF.

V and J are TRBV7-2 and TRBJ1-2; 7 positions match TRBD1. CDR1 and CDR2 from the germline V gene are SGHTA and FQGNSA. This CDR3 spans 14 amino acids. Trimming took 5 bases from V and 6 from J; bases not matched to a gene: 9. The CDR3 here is CASSRTGTENGYTF. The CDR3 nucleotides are TGTGCCAGCAGCCGTACCGGGACAGAAAATGGCTACACCTTC.

The CDR3 protein is CASSLVRLAGGPELQETQYF. DNA for the CDR3: TGTGCCAGCAGTTTAGTGCGACTAGCGGGAGGTCCGGAACTCCAAGAGACCCAGTACTTC. J is TRBJ2-5 and V is TRBV27; the match to TRBD2 covers 13 bases. The junction had 13 bases not matched to a gene; V was cut back by 2 bases and J by 1 base. This CDR3 has 20 amino acids. Germline V gene lookup returns CDR1 MNHEY and CDR2 SMNVEV (reference sequence).

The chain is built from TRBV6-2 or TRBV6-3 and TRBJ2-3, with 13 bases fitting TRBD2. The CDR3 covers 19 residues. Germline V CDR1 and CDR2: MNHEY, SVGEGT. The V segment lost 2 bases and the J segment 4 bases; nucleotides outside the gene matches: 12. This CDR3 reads CASSYEGTSGTGWADTQYF. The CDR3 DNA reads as TGTGCCAGCAGTTACGAAGGGACTAGCGGGACCGGGTGGGCAGATACGCAGTATTTT.

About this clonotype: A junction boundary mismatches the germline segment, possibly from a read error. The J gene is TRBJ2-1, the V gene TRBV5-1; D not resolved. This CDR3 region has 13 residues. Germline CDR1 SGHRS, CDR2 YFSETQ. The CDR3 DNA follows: TGTGCCAGCAGCTTGGTTGGCAACAATGAGCAGTTCTTC. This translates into CASSLVGNNEQFF.

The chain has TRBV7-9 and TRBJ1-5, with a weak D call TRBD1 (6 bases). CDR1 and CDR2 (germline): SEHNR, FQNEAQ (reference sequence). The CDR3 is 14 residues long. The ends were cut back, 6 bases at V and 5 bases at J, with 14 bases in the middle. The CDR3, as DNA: TGTGCCAGCAGGCCGTCAGGGGAGGATCAGCCCCAGCATTTT. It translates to CASRPSGEDQPQHF.

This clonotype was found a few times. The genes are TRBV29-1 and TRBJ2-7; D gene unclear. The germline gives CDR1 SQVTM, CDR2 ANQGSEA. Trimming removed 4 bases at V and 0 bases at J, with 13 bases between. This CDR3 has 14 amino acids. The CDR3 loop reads CSVGRDANSYEQYF. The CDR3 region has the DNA TGCAGCGTTGGAAGAGATGCCAACTCCTACGAGCAGTACTTC.

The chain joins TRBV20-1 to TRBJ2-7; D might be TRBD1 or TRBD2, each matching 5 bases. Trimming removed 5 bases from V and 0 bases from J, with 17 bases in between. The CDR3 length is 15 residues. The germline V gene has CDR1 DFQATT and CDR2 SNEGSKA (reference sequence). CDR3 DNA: TGCAGTGCTGATGACCGGGACGGCCTCTCCTACGAGCAGTACTTC. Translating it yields CSADDRDGLSYEQYF.

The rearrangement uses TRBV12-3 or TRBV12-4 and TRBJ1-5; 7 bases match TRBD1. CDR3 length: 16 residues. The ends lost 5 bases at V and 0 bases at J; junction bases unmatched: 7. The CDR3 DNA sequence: TGTGCCAGCAGTCCCGACAGGGTACTTAGCAATCAGCCCCAGCATTTT. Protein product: CASSPDRVLSNQPQHF.

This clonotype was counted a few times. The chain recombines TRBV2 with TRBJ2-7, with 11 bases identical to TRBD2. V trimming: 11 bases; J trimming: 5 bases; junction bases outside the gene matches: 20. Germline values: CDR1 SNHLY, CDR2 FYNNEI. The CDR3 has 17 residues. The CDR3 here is CAGFRTGGTSGRNEQYF. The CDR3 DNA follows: TGTGCCGGCTTCCGGACAGGTGGGACTAGCGGTCGAAACGAGCAGTACTTC.

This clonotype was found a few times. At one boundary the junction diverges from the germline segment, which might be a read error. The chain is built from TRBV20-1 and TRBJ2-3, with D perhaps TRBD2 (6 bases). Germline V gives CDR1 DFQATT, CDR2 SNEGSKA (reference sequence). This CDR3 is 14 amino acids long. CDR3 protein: CSAGAGGGTDTQYF. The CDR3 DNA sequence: TGTAGTGCTGGAGCGGGCGGCGGCACAGATACGCAGTATTTT.

CDR3 nucleotides: TGCGCCAGCAGCCGTAGCGGGAGGGCCAATGAGCAGTTCTTC. Its translation is CASSRSGRANEQFF. The chain has TRBV5-1 and TRBJ2-1; 11 positions match TRBD2. This CDR3 is built from 14 residues. The germline V gene has CDR1 SGHRS and CDR2 YFSETQ. J gave up 6 bases and V 4 bases, and 3 bases lay outside the gene matches.